This TCR beta chain was recorded in a study of CD8 T cells in Susac syndrome. V dropped 1 base and J dropped 7 bases, with 14 bases sitting between them. This CDR3 is 14 amino acids long. Germline V lookup: CDR1 MGHRA, CDR2 YSYEKL. RNA was extracted with the RNeasy kit, and a quantity of roughly 0.45 to 1 ug was reverse transcribed using random hexamers. TCRdb called the immunoSEQ multiplex PCR reads again in MiXCR, with one record for every CDR3 protein. The data show about 130,000 distinct CDR3 sequences, approximately 96% seen once. Sample: CD8+ T cells from PBMCs. This sequence originates from a human donor with Susac syndrome. This chain links TRBV4-1 with TRBJ2-7, with D possibly TRBD1 on 5 matching bases. CDR3 in DNA: TGCGCCAGCAGCCAAGGAAGGCAGGGCTGGGAGCAGTACTTC. Translation gives CASSQGRQGWEQYF.